The 9 T cell receptor beta chains reported below all come from one sample, sequenced in a study of CD8 T cells in ankylosing spondylitis. TCRdb processed the 5' RACE reads anew with MiXCR; each CDR3 protein has one entry. The repertoire holds 50,000 to 60,000 distinct CDR3 sequences, with less than 8.5% as singletons. Sequenced sample: blood, either unsorted or a sorted T cell fraction (not recorded which). The receptors stem from a female donor with ankylosing spondylitis or in good health (not recorded which).

In this sample, this clonotype turned up many times. The rearrangement links TRBV5-5 to TRBJ1-4; 7 bases fit TRBD1. The CDR3 sequence is 13 residues long. After removal of 5 bases from V and 5 bases from J, the junction contained 3 bases not matched to a gene. Germline V CDR1 and CDR2: SGHKS, YYEKEE (reference sequence). The CDR3 reads CASRGTDNEKLFF. CDR3 in DNA: TGTGCCAGCAGGGGGACAGACAATGAAAAACTGTTTTTT. Full variable domain (outside the CDR3, taken from reference TRBV5-5 and TRBJ1-4): DAGVTQSPTHLIKTRGQQVTLRCSPISGHKSVSWYQQVLGQGPQFIFQYYEKEERGRGNFPDRFSARQFPNYSSELNVNALLLGDSALYLCASRGTDNEKLFFGSGTQLSVL.

This clonotype was counted ten times or more. The chain recombines TRBV7-8 with TRBJ2-2; the D is unclear. Germline V gene sequence: CDR1 SGHVS, CDR2 FQNEAQ. The CDR3 runs 14 residues. Trimming took 6 bases from V and 1 from J, leaving 9 bases between them. This CDR3 is CASRDARNTGELFF. The CDR3 DNA follows: TGTGCCAGCAGGGACGCCAGGAACACCGGGGAGCTGTTTTTT.

This clonotype was counted at least ten times. This chain joins TRBV28 and TRBJ2-1; TRBD1 or TRBD2 may be the D gene (6 bases each). Germline assignment: CDR1 MDHEN and CDR2 SYDVKM. This CDR3 region has 16 residues. The ends were cut back, 3 bases at V and 4 bases at J, with 16 bases in the middle. The CDR3: CASSFSRTGTYNEQFF. In nucleotides, the CDR3 is TGTGCCAGCAGTTTCAGTAGAACAGGGACTTACAATGAGCAGTTCTTC.

V and J are TRBV10-3 and TRBJ2-3; TRBD2 agrees at 7 bases. From germline, CDR1 is ENHRY and CDR2 SYGVKD. Unmatched junction bases numbered 7, after V lost 6 bases and J lost 4 bases. This CDR3 is built from 14 residues. The CDR3 nucleotides are TGTGCCATCAGGGGGGAGGGGAACGCAGATACGCAGTATTTT. This sequence encodes CAIRGEGNADTQYF.

At least ten counts were recorded for this clonotype. The V gene is TRBV19, the J gene TRBJ2-2; no reliable D call. CDR3 length: 17 residues. Trimming took 5 bases from V and 0 from J, leaving 16 bases between them. CDR1 LNHDA and CDR2 SQIVND come from the germline V gene (reference sequence). Written as DNA, the CDR3 is TGTGCCAGTAGTCTCCCTTTGAGAGTCACGAACACCGGGGAGCTGTTTTTT. Amino acids: CASSLPLRVTNTGELFF. Combining the CDR3 with reference TRBV19 and TRBJ2-2 gives the whole variable domain DGGITQSPKYLFRKEGQNVTLSCEQNLNHDAMYWYRQDPGQGLRLIYYSQIVNDFQKGDIAEGYSVSREKKESFPLTVTSAQKNPTAFYLCASSLPLRVTNTGELFFGEGSRLTVL.

In its sample, this clonotype was seen many times. The gene calls are TRBV6-4 and TRBJ2-3; 12 nucleotides agree with TRBD2. The CDR3 has 17 amino acids. The ends lost 0 bases at V and 9 bases at J; junction bases unmatched: 10. Germline CDR1 is MRHNA and CDR2 is SNTAGT. The CDR3 region is CASSDSVPGLAGQTQYF. The CDR3 DNA is TGTGCCAGCAGTGACTCCGTACCGGGACTAGCGGGTCAAACGCAGTATTTT.

This clonotype was recorded at least ten times. The rearrangement uses TRBV7-3 and TRBJ1-2; D gene ambiguous. Germline V lookup: CDR1 SGHTA, CDR2 FQGTGA. V was pared by 1 base and J by 3 bases, with 9 bases between. This CDR3 comprises 14 residues. The CDR3 is CASSLMATDYGYTF. DNA for the CDR3: TGTGCCAGCAGCTTAATGGCCACAGACTATGGCTACACCTTC.

This clonotype came up many times. V usage is TRBV11-3 and J usage is TRBJ1-4; 7 nucleotides agree with TRBD1. Germline V gene sequence: CDR1 SGHNT, CDR2 YENEEA. Trimming took 5 bases from V and 5 from J; bases not matched to a gene: 23. This CDR3 has 20 residues. The CDR3 bases are TGTGCCAGCAGCACAACCCGGGACAGCTCTTTCCTTGGTGACAATGAAAAACTGTTTTTT. Protein product: CASSTTRDSSFLGDNEKLFF. Using reference TRBV11-3 and TRBJ1-4 for the parts outside the CDR3, the full variable domain is EAGVVQSPRYKIIEKKQPVAFWCNPISGHNTLYWYLQNLGQGPELLIRYENEEAVDDSQLPKDRFSAERLKGVDSTLKIQPAELGDSAVYLCASSTTRDSSFLGDNEKLFFGSGTQLSVL.

This clonotype was seen repeatedly, ten times or more. The chain recombines TRBV7-2 with TRBJ1-5, with D hard to call. Trimming stripped 5 bases from V and 0 bases from J, with 8 bases between. The germline V gene encodes CDR1 SGHTA and CDR2 FQGNSA. The CDR3 runs to 14 residues. The CDR3 is CASSPTVSNQPQHF. CDR3 sequence (DNA): TGTGCCAGCAGCCCAACTGTTAGCAATCAGCCCCAGCATTTT.